The sequence of this T cell receptor (beta chain) was determined in a study of T cells in Graves' hyperthyroidism and ophthalmopathy (dated by TCRdb to between 2017 and 2020). Notes on the research overall: Peripheral blood was collected at initial diagnosis, before any treatment. TCR V-J signatures able to tell the groups apart were searched for in a discovery cohort of 100 patients, of whom over 40 had Graves' ophthalmopathy and 57 had stable Graves' hyperthyroidism. An independent validation cohort of about 19 hyperthyroidism patients and 17 patients who later progressed to ophthalmopathy tested prospective prediction of ophthalmopathy. For training and testing, the 100 patients in the discovery cohort were randomly divided in a 7:3 ratio. In addition, the study compared T-cell repertoires in thyroid tissue and in blood from five to seven Graves' hyperthyroidism patients. After blood sampling, hyperthyroidism patients were treated with methimazole at a starting dose of 30 mg daily, and ophthalmopathy patients were treated with high-dose intravenous methylprednisolone. According to the paper, TCR Vbeta CDR3 sequencing was carried out on over 130 peripheral blood samples, which came from 40 to 45 ophthalmopathy, about 75 hyperthyroidism and 17 progressor patients.

This clonotype was counted at least ten times. The target of this receptor is not known. The record has no base qualities; no much larger clone is one base away. Summary of the overall study and its limitations: Most expanded thyroid clonotypes (frequency above 0.001) were also detected in blood, suggesting blood repertoires may reflect thyroid immune responses. In validation, progression to ophthalmopathy was predicted by the model with nearly 71% sensitivity and approximately 78% specificity, a median of approximately 7.1 months before onset. A 13 V-J signature model separated ophthalmopathy from stable hyperthyroidism, with around 90% sensitivity and about 81% specificity in cross-validation and 80%/75% in testing. Sample size was not statistically predetermined, and blinding of investigators to group allocation was not performed.

Hyperthyroidism patients were newly diagnosed, with disease duration under 2 months, and aged 18 to 65 years. The study excluded patients with uncontrolled infections, other autoimmune diseases, pregnancy or lactation. Diagnoses relied on clinical symptoms, serum thyroxine and TRAb, thyroid ultrasound and orbital computed tomography. For progressor patients, blood was drawn at the first diagnosis of hyperthyroidism, before any ophthalmopathy symptoms had appeared. PBMCs were isolated from 10 ml of fresh peripheral blood by Ficoll-Paque density gradient centrifugation. Progressor patients were first diagnosed with Graves' hyperthyroidism and then developed ophthalmopathy during follow-up. Total RNA was extracted with Trizol reagent, and quality was checked on an Agilent 2100 Bioanalyzer. The TCR beta CDR3 regions were amplified from RNA transcripts. The TCR CDR3 was subjected to a first round of RT-PCR using the HTBI primer set and the Qiagen OneStep RT-PCR kit. Libraries were constructed in a second round of multiplex PCR, after which size selection and purification were performed. Paired-end sequencing of the libraries was performed with 100 bp reads on an Illumina HiSeq2000. Per the source publication's procedure: Raw data were processed with SOAPnuke, discarding reads with adapters, uncalled bases, mean Phred below 15, or no exact constant-primer or identifier match. COPE v1.2.5 was used to merge high-quality paired reads, and clonotypes were defined as unique nucleotide sequences. MiTCR v1.1 was used to align the clonotypes against IMGT TRBV, TRBD and TRBJ reference segments. The analysis was restricted to V-J combinations with a frequency above 0.0001, which together covered just over 99% of the repertoires. A TCS score was defined as the ratio between F50 (clonal expansion) and ExV (chaos), using BLOSUM62-based TCRdist between CDR3 peptides within each V-J. Welch's t-statistics and random forest reduced 500 to 550 V-J features to about 13, which were used in a naive Bayes classifier (R e1071). The public sequencing data were trimmed at Q25 with fastp and processed into clonotypes with MiXCR by TCRdb, which kept only in-frame beta chains. A single entry per CDR3 protein holds the most common genes and DNA from its merged rows. The V and J calls were not made by the authors but by TCRdb's processing. In this sample the table shows some 600,000 distinct CDR3 sequences, approximately 15% of which occur a single time. In total, the top ten clones hold under 7% of the sample.

Relative to germline, V is 7 bases shorter and J is 3 bases shorter, with 0 bases between their ends. From a lookup of the germline V gene, CDR1 and CDR2 are MGHDK and SYGVNS. There are 9 amino acids in the CDR3, from cysteine to phenylalanine inclusive. CDR3 DNA is the only sequence kept; it has 27 bases, read in frame from the first base. The V gene is TRBV25-1 and the J gene is TRBJ1-1; a confident D gene designation cannot be given. The clonotype comes from a woman aged 25 to 39 with Graves' hyperthyroidism that later progressed to Graves' ophthalmopathy. Sequencing input: blood. The CDR3 has the sequence CASNTEAFF. The DNA sequence is TGTGCCAGCAACACTGAAGCTTTCTTT.